One sample yielded the 24 T cell receptor beta chains listed below, sequenced in a study of Ad26.COV2.S vaccination and SARS-CoV-2 variants (TCRdb year 2021). The library was generated by the immunoSEQ multiplex PCR assay. In its TCRdb copy, this immuneACCESS table keeps in-frame sequences only and misses some clones. Where compared with another copy, unresolved V genes explain less than half of these, and the others have no known cause. The table for this sample lists about 480,000 clones; about 83% of them were counted only once. Of the sample, 9.5% to 15% is held by the ten largest clones. According to the study, the label for this sample's treatment or condition signals: 19 received Ad26.COV2.S at low or high dose, single or two shots; a few received placebo; per-sample allocation not given. For vaccine and placebo recipients, the sequenced repertoires came from samples collected on day 63 after the first injection.

Sample: peripheral blood, taken in a trial of Ad26.COV2.S vaccine versus placebo. The receptors here all came from a person aged 18-60 years who received the Ad26.COV2.S COVID-19 vaccine or a placebo.

The chain joins TRBV28 to TRBJ2-7; 7 bases match TRBD1. This CDR3 region has 14 residues. Germline trimming cut 1 base from V and 12 bases from J; bases unmatched to any gene: 12. Germline CDR1 and CDR2: MDHEN and SYDVKM. The DNA for the CDR3 is TGTGCCAGCAGTTTATCCCCACGACAGGGCGGAACGTACTTC. It yields the protein CASSLSPRQGGTYF.

The CDR3 spells CASSLGGRGQVYEQFF. The CDR3 DNA is TGTGCCAGCAGCTTAGGAGGCAGGGGGCAAGTTTATGAGCAGTTCTTC. The chain joins TRBV7-2 to TRBJ2-1; 8 nucleotides align to TRBD1. V lost 1 base and J lost 8; bases outside the gene matches: 10. The germline gives CDR1 SGHTA, CDR2 FQGNSA. The CDR3 has 16 amino acids. Full variable domain (missing parts from reference TRBV7-2 and TRBJ2-1): GAGVSQSPSNKVTEKGKDVELRCDPISGHTALYWYRQSLGQGLEFLIYFQGNSAPDKSGLPSDRFSAERTGGSVSTLTIQRTQQEDSAVYLCASSLGGRGQVYEQFFGPGTRLTVL.

The CDR3 DNA sequence: TGTGCCAGCAGCCGAGAATACAGGGAGGGTTGCACTGAAGCTTTCTTT. Its translation is CASSREYREGCTEAFF. V is TRBV21-1 and J is TRBJ1-1. TRBV21-1 is designated a pseudogene. The CDR3 consists of 16 residues.

The V gene is TRBV18, the J gene TRBJ1-3; 9 nucleotides match TRBD1. The length of the CDR3 is 14 residues. V shed 3 bases and J 6 bases; nucleotides not matched to a gene: 3. Germline loops: CDR1 KGHSH, CDR2 LQKENI. The CDR3 region has the DNA TGTGCCAGCTCACCCGGGACAGGGTTAAACACCATATATTTT. It translates to CASSPGTGLNTIYF.

The rearrangement joins TRBV7-8 to TRBJ2-1, with TRBD2 as a possible D gene (6 bases). The CDR3 is made up of 18 amino acids. Looked up from germline, CDR1 is SGHVS and CDR2 is FQNEAQ. Trimming removed 2 bases at V and 0 bases at J, with 17 bases between. The CDR3 loop reads CASSLSQLVGGSYNEQFF. The CDR3 region has the DNA TGTGCCAGCAGCTTAAGTCAGTTGGTGGGGGGCTCCTACAATGAGCAGTTCTTC.

The V gene is TRBV2, the J gene TRBJ2-5; D gene uncertain. Germline lookup yields CDR1 SNHLY and CDR2 FYNNEI. The CDR3 covers 13 residues. Trimming took off 7 bases at V and 1 base at J, with 10 bases between the two ends. CDR3 sequence (DNA): TGTGCCAGCAAACTCGACGGCCAAGAGACCCAGTACTTC. Its protein is CASKLDGQETQYF.

This chain links TRBV6-2 or TRBV6-3 with TRBJ2-3; D possibly corresponds to TRBD1 (5 bases). Germline V gene sequence: CDR1 MNHEY, CDR2 SVGEGT. The CDR3 contains 15 residues. V gave up 5 bases and J gave up 0 bases, with 12 bases separating them. The CDR3 loop is CASSADSGSTDTQYF. In DNA form, the CDR3 reads TGTGCCAGCAGTGCTGACAGTGGCAGCACAGATACGCAGTATTTT.

This clone occurred once. The J gene is TRBJ2-5, the V gene TRBV7-8; D not certain. CDR3 length: 16 amino acids. Germline lookup yields CDR1 SGHVS and CDR2 FQNEAQ. Trimming removed 5 bases from V and 5 bases from J, with 21 bases in between. The CDR3 nucleotides are TGTGCCAGCAGCCCGAAGGCTAGTGGGAAACGTGAGACCCAGTACTTC. Encoded protein: CASSPKASGKRETQYF.

The rearrangement joins TRBV12-3 or TRBV12-4 to TRBJ1-1; a possible D gene is TRBD1 (5 bases). CDR3 length equals 12 residues. The ends were cut back, 10 bases at V and 5 bases at J, with 14 bases in the middle. The CDR3 DNA follows: TGTGCCACCTTGGCCAGGGCAACTGAAGCTTTCTTT. Translation gives CATLARATEAFF.

The genes are TRBV27 and TRBJ2-7, with 7 bases fitting TRBD1. V trimming: 5 bases; J trimming: 5 bases; junction bases outside the gene matches: 6. Germline CDR1 and CDR2: MNHEY and SMNVEV (reference sequence). The CDR3 has 13 residues. CDR3 sequence reads: CASSPWDRDEQYF. CDR3 coding DNA: TGTGCCAGCAGTCCATGGGACAGAGACGAGCAGTACTTC.

The J gene is TRBJ1-1, the V gene TRBV18; no reliable D call. CDR3 length equals 14 residues. In germline, CDR1 is KGHSH, CDR2 LQKENI. Trimming left V 0 bases short and J 4 bases short, with 9 bases between. The CDR3 loop reads CASSPPLGSTEAFF. DNA of the CDR3: TGTGCCAGCTCACCACCGCTGGGGAGCACTGAAGCTTTCTTT.

About this clone itself: The identical CDR3 is also encoded by other nucleotide sequences in the sample. CDR3 DNA: TGCAGCGTTTTGCCTGGCTACACCTTC. Translation gives CSVLPGYTF. The chain links TRBV29-1 to TRBJ1-2, with D hard to call. Trimming removed 5 bases at V and 7 bases at J, with 5 bases between. CDR1 is SQVTM, CDR2 ANQGSEA, per germline. This CDR3 spans 9 amino acids.

The rearrangement joins TRBV7-9 to TRBJ2-1; D is uncertain. V lost 1 base and J 9 bases, leaving 10 bases between the germline ends. CDR1 SEHNR and CDR2 FQNEAQ come from the germline V gene (reference sequence). This CDR3 is built from 13 residues. The CDR3 sequence is CASSLGTPGEQFF. The DNA for the CDR3 is TGTGCCAGCAGCTTAGGTACACCTGGTGAGCAGTTCTTC.

The chain uses TRBV5-6 and TRBJ2-5; 9 bases map to TRBD2. J was trimmed by 10 bases and V by 0 bases; bases with no gene match: 13. The CDR3 runs 16 residues. The V gene's germline CDR1 is SGHDT and CDR2 YYEEEE. Here the CDR3 DNA reads TGTGCCAGCAGCTTGGGTCTTCTAGCGGGGCCTGATATCCAGTACTTC. Residues: CASSLGLLAGPDIQYF.

The chain joins TRBV5-1 to TRBJ2-1; D might be TRBD1 or TRBD2, each matching 5 bases. CDR1 is SGHRS, CDR2 YFSETQ, per germline. CDR3 size: 15 residues. V was trimmed by 0 bases and J by 4 bases, leaving 11 bases between them. Here the CDR3 reads CASSLGGSTYNEQFF. The CDR3 DNA is TGCGCCAGCAGCTTGGGGGGGTCTACGTACAATGAGCAGTTCTTC.

This sequence joins TRBV6-5 and TRBJ2-1, with TRBD2 matching over 7 bases. The CDR3 spans 14 residues. CDR1 is MNHEY and CDR2 is SVGAGI in the germline V gene. V trimming: 10 bases; J trimming: 6 bases; junction bases outside the gene matches: 12. Here the CDR3 DNA reads TGTGCCACAACCCTAGCGGACATCCGCAATGAGCAGTTCTTC. Amino acid sequence: CATTLADIRNEQFF.

As to this clone: This sample also contains other DNA sequences that code for the same CDR3. The chain recombines TRBV29-1 with TRBJ2-2, with D tentatively TRBD2 (6 bases). This CDR3 contains 14 residues. V gave up 0 bases and J gave up 1 base, with 6 bases separating them. Per germline, CDR1 SQVTM and CDR2 ANQGSEA. Here the CDR3 DNA reads TGCAGCGTTGAAGAGGAGGGGAACACCGGGGAGCTGTTTTTT. It specifies CSVEEEGNTGELFF.

The chain uses TRBV6-5 and TRBJ2-2; no reliable D call. V shed 10 bases and J shed 6 bases, with 12 bases lying between them. The CDR3 contains 12 residues. In germline, CDR1 is MNHEY, CDR2 SVGAGI. CDR3 sequence (DNA): TGTGCCACAGTACGGGCTTCCGGGGAGCTGTTTTTT. It encodes CATVRASGELFF.

The chain combines TRBV2 with TRBJ2-7; TRBD1 is a possible D gene (6 bases). With 4 bases removed from V and 4 bases from J, the gap between germline ends came to 17 bases. CDR1 and CDR2 (germline): SNHLY, FYNNEI. The CDR3 runs to 15 residues. The CDR3 bases are TGTGCCAGCAGTGTTTTCAGGGTAGGGGGATACGAGCAGTACTTC. As protein: CASSVFRVGGYEQYF.

This chain links TRBV28 with TRBJ2-7; D not resolved. The germline V gene encodes CDR1 MDHEN and CDR2 SYDVKM. V was trimmed by 6 bases and J by 3 bases, leaving 15 bases between them. The CDR3 covers 14 residues. The chain's CDR3 is CASRLGPLNYEQYF. In DNA, the CDR3 is TGTGCCAGCAGGCTAGGACCCCTTAACTACGAGCAGTACTTC. Full variable domain (outside the CDR3, taken from reference TRBV28 and TRBJ2-7): DVKVTQSSRYLVKRTGEKVFLECVQDMDHENMFWYRQDPGLGLRLIYFSYDVKMKEKGDIPEGYSVSREKKERFSLILESASTNQTSMYLCASRLGPLNYEQYFGPGTRLTVT.

This clone has only a few counts. The gene calls are TRBV2 and TRBJ1-6, with TRBD1 matching over 9 bases. CDR3 length equals 14 residues. The germline CDR1 and CDR2 sequences are SNHLY and FYNNEI. V gave up 6 bases and J gave up 8 bases; unmatched junction bases: 5. CDR3 loop: CASSLGQGYSPLHF. The CDR3 nucleotides read TGTGCCAGCAGCTTGGGACAGGGTTATTCACCCCTCCACTTT.

This chain links TRBV11-3 with TRBJ2-7; 11 bases line up with TRBD1. The germline V gene encodes CDR1 SGHNT and CDR2 YENEEA. CDR3 length: 16 residues. Trimming cost V 2 bases and J 2 bases; bases outside gene matches: 5. The CDR3 coding sequence is TGTGCCAGCAGCTTAAGCGGGACAGGGGGTCCCTACGAGCAGTACTTC. Protein product: CASSLSGTGGPYEQYF. The full variable domain, in which reference TRBV11-3 and TRBJ2-7 provide the parts outside the CDR3, is EAGVVQSPRYKIIEKKQPVAFWCNPISGHNTLYWYLQNLGQGPELLIRYENEEAVDDSQLPKDRFSAERLKGVDSTLKIQPAELGDSAVYLCASSLSGTGGPYEQYFGPGTRLTVT.

Here the CDR3 DNA reads TGTGCCAGCAGTGCACAGGCCGGGGCCAACGTCCTGACTTTC. This gives the protein CASSAQAGANVLTF. The chain recombines TRBV2 with TRBJ2-6; possible D gene TRBD1, 5 bases. The CDR3 is 14 amino acids. V lost 4 bases and J lost 4, with 8 bases in between. The germline V gene encodes CDR1 SNHLY and CDR2 FYNNEI. Using reference TRBV2 and TRBJ2-6 for the parts outside the CDR3, the full variable domain is EPEVTQTPSHQVTQMGQEVILRCVPISNHLYFYWYRQILGQKVEFLVSFYNNEISEKSEIFDDQFSVERPDGSNFTLKIRSTKLEDSAMYFCASSAQAGANVLTFGAGSRLTVL.

The CDR3 is CASSYGLAGGIDTQYF. The CDR3 DNA reads as TGCGCCAGCAGCTACGGACTAGCGGGAGGTATAGATACGCAGTATTTT. This chain links TRBV5-1 with TRBJ2-3; 14 bases are shared with TRBD2. Germline V gives CDR1 SGHRS, CDR2 YFSETQ. V shed 3 bases, J shed 5 bases, and the junction held 5 bases outside the gene matches. The CDR3 totals 16 residues.